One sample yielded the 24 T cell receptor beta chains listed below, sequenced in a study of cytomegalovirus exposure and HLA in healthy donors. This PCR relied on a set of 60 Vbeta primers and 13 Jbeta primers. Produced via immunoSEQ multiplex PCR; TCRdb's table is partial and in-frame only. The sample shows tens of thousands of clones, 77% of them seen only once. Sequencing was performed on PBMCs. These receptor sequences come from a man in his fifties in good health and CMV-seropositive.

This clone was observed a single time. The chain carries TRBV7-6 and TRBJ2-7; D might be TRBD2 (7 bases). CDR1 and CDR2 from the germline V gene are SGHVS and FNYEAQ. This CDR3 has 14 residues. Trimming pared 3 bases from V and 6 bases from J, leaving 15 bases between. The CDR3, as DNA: TGTGCCAGCAGCTTCCAAGGGGGGGGAACCGAGCAGTACTTC. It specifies CASSFQGGGTEQYF.

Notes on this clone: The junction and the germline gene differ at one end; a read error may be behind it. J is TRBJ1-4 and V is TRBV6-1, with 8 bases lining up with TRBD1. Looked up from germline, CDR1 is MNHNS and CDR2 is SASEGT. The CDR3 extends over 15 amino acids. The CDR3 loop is CASSEGTGGNEKLFF. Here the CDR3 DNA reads TGTGCCAGCAGCGAAGGAACAGGGGGGAATGAAAAACTGTTTTTT.

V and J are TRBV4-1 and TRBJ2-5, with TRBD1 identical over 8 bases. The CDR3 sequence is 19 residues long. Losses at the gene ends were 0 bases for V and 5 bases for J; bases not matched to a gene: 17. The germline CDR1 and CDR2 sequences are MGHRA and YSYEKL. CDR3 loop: CASSQDFARGLGGEETQYF. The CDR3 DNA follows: TGCGCCAGCAGCCAAGATTTCGCCAGGGGGCTAGGTGGCGAGGAGACCCAGTACTTC.

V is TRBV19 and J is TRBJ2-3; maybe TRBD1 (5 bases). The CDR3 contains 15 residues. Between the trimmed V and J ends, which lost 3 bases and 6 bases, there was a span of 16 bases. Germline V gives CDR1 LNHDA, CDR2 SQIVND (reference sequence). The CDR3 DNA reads TGTGCCAGTAGTATTGCTACAGGAACGTGGGATACGCAGTATTTT. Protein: CASSIATGTWDTQYF. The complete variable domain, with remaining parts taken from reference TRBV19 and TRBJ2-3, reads DGGITQSPKYLFRKEGQNVTLSCEQNLNHDAMYWYRQDPGQGLRLIYYSQIVNDFQKGDIAEGYSVSREKKESFPLTVTSAQKNPTAFYLCASSIATGTWDTQYFGPGTRLTVL.

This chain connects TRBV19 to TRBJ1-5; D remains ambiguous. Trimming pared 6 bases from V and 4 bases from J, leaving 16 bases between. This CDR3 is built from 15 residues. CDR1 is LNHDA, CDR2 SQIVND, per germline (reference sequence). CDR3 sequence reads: CASSPEAGGNQPQHF. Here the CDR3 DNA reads TGTGCCAGTAGCCCGGAGGCAGGTGGGAATCAGCCCCAGCATTTT.

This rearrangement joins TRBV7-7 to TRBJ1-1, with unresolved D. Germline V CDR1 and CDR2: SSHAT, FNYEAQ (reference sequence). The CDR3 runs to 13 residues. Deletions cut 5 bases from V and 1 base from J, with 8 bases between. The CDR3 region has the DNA TGTGCCAGCAGCAACAACAGGAACACTGAAGCTTTCTTT. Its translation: CASSNNRNTEAFF.

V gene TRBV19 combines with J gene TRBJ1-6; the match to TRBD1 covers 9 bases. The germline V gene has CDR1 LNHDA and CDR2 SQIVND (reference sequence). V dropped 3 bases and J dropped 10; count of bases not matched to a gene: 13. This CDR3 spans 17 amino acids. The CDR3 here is CASSISPGQGLGSPLHF. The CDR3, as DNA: TGTGCCAGTAGTATTTCTCCCGGACAGGGGTTAGGGTCACCCCTCCACTTT.

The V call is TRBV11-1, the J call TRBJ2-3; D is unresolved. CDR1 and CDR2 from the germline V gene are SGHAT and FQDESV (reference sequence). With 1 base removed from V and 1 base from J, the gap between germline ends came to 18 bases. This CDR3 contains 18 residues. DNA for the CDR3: TGTGCCAGCAGCTTAGGTCTATGGGCCTCCGACCGCACAGATACGCAGTATTTT. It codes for CASSLGLWASDRTDTQYF.

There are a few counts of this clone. CDR3 nucleotide sequence: TGTGCCAGCAGCGCCAAGAGGGCAGGGGGACCCCTCTACTATGGCTACACCTTC. Translated: CASSAKRAGGPLYYGYTF. This rearrangement joins TRBV7-8 to TRBJ1-2; 7 bases map to TRBD1. This CDR3 has 18 amino acids. Looked up from germline, CDR1 is SGHVS and CDR2 is FQNEAQ. Germline trimming cut 5 bases from V and 3 bases from J; bases unmatched to any gene: 18. The variable domain in full, with the rest retrieved from reference TRBV7-8 and TRBJ1-2, is GAGVSQSPRYKVAKRGQDVALRCDPISGHVSLFWYQQALGQGPEFLTYFQNEAQLDKSGLPSDRFFAERPEGSVSTLKIQRTQQEDSAVYLCASSAKRAGGPLYYGYTFGSGTRLTVV.

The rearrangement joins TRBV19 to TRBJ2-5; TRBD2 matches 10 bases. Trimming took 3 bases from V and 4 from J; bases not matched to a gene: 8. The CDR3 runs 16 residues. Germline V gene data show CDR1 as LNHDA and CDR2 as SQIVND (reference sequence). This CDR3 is CASSIEASGRGETQYF. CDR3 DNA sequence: TGTGCCAGTAGTATCGAGGCTAGCGGGAGAGGAGAGACCCAGTACTTC.

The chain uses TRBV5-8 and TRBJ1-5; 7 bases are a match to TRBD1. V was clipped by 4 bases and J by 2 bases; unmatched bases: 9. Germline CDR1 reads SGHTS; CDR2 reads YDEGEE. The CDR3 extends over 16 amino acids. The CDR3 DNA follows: TGTGCCAGCAGCGGGAGCTTTGGGACAGGCAATCAGCCCCAGCATTTT. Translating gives CASSGSFGTGNQPQHF.

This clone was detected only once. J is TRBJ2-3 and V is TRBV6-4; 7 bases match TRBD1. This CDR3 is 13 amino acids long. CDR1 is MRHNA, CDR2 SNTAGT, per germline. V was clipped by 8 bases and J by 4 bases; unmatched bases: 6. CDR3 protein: CASATGESDTQYF. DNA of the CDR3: TGTGCCAGCGCAACAGGGGAATCAGATACGCAGTATTTT.

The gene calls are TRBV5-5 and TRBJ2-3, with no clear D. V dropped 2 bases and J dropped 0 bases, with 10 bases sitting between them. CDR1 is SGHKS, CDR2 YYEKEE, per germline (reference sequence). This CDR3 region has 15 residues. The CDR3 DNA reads TGTGCCAGCAGCTTAACTTATATAAGCACAGATACGCAGTATTTT. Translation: CASSLTYISTDTQYF.

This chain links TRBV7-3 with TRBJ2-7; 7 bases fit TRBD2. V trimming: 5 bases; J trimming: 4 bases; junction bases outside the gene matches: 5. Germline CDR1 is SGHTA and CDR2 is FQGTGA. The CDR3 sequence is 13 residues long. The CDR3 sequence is CASSLGTTYEQYF. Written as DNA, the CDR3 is TGTGCCAGCAGCCTCGGGACTACTTACGAGCAGTACTTC.

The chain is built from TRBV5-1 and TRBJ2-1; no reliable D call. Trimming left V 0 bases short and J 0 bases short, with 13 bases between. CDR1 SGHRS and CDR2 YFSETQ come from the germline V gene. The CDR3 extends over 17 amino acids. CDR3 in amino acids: CASSLDFTKSSYNEQFF. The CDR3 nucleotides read TGCGCCAGCAGCTTGGACTTTACCAAGAGCTCCTACAATGAGCAGTTCTTC.

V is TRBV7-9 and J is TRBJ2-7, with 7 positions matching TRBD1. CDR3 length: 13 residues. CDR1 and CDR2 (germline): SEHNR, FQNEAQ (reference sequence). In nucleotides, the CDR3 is TGTTCCAACAGCTTAGCAGGGGGTTACGAGCAGTACTTC. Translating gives CSNSLAGGYEQYF. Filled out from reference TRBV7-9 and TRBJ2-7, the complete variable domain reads DTGVSQNPRHKITKRGQNVTFRCDPISEHNRLYWYRQTLGQGPEFLTYFQNEAQLEKSRLLSDRFSAERPKGSFSTLEIQRTEQGDSAMYLCSNSLAGGYEQYFGPGTRLTVT.

The CDR3, as DNA: TGTGCCAGCAGCCCGCGGACAGCGAGCAATCAGCCCCAGCATTTT. It yields the protein CASSPRTASNQPQHF. V usage is TRBV7-2 and J usage is TRBJ1-5; maybe TRBD1 (6 bases). CDR3 length: 15 residues. CDR1 is SGHTA, CDR2 FQGNSA, per germline. Trimming took off 5 bases at V and 1 base at J, with 12 bases between the two ends.

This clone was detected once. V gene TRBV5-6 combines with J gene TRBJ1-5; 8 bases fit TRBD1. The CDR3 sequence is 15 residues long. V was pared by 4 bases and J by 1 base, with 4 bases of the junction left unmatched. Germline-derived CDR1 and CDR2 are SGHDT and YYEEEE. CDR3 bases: TGTGCCAGCAGCCGCGGACAGGGAAGCAATCAGCCCCAGCATTTT. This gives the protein CASSRGQGSNQPQHF.

CDR3 coding DNA: TGTGCCAGCAGCGTAAGGGGTATGGACACCGGGGAGCTGTTTTTT. Encoded protein: CASSVRGMDTGELFF. The chain couples TRBV9 to TRBJ2-2; TRBD1 is a possible D gene (5 bases). The CDR3 length is 15 residues. Germline V CDR1 and CDR2: SGDLS, YYNGEE. Trimming pared 1 base from V and 3 bases from J, leaving 10 bases between.

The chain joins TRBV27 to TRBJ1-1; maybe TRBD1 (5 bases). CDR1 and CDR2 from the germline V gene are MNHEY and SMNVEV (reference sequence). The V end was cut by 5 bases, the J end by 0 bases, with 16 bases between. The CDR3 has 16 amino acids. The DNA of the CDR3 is TGTGCCAGCAGTATGACCCGGGGACTGTTGAACACTGAAGCTTTCTTT. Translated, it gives CASSMTRGLLNTEAFF.

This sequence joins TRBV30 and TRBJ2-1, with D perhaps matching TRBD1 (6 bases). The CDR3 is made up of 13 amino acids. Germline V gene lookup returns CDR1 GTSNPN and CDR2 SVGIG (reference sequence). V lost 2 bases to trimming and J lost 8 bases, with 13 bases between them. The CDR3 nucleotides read TGTGCCTGGAGTTCGTGGACAGATCATGAGCAGTTCTTC. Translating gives CAWSSWTDHEQFF.

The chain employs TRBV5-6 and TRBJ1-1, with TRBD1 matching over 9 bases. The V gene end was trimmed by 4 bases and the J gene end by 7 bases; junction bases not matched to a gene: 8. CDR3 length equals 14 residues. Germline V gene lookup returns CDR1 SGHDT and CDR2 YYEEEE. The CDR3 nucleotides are TGTGCCAGCAGCCACCGAGTGACAGGGGGTGAAGCTTTCTTT. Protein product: CASSHRVTGGEAFF. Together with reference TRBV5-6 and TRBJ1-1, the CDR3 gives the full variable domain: DAGVTQSPTHLIKTRGQQVTLRCSPKSGHDTVSWYQQALGQGPQFIFQYYEEEERQRGNFPDRFSGHQFPNYSSELNVNALLLGDSALYLCASSHRVTGGEAFFGQGTRLTVV.

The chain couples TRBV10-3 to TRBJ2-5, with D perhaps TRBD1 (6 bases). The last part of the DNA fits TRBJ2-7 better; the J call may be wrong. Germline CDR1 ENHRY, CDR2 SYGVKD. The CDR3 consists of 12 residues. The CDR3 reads CAIRRAGVEQYF. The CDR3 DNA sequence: TGTGCCATCAGACGCGCAGGGGTCGAGCAGTACTTC.

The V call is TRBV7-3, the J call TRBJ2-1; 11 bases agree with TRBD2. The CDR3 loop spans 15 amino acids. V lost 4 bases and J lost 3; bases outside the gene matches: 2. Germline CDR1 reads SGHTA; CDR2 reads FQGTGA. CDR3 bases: TGTGCCAGCAGCTATAGCGGGAGGGGCTACAATGAGCAGTTCTTC. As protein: CASSYSGRGYNEQFF.